This T cell receptor (beta chain) appears in the sequencing data of a study of vaccination effects on CD4 cells after COVID-19. Overall study results and limits: The study had few convalescent patients and no early post-infection timepoints. Pronounced clonal contraction occurred in clones induced by infection and by vaccine late after vaccination.

TCRdb keeps only in-frame clones here, not all; method: immunoSEQ multiplex PCR. The data show approximately 26,000 clones, around 79% seen once. As concerns this clone: Antigen specificity is unknown. Additional DNA sequences in this sample encode the identical CDR3.

Sequencing in the ViraFEST assay came after antigen-specific CD4+ T cells had been expanded with viral peptide pools, which were used to stimulate PBMC. On day 10 of culture, CD4+ T cells were separated out. BNT162b2 vaccine or mRNA-1273 vaccine was given to participants in two doses. Vaccinees lacked prior SARS-CoV-2 infection and tested negative for nucleocapsid antibodies. Half-medium exchanges with IL-2 medium took place on days 3 and 7. The CDR3 covers 13 residues. Trimming shortened V by 1 base and J by 5 bases, and 9 bases separated the two germline ends. Germline V gene data show CDR1 as SGHRS and CDR2 as YFSETQ.

The chain carries TRBV5-1 and TRBJ2-5; D unclear. The sequences come from CD4+ T cells from PBMCs cultured with SARS-CoV-2 spike peptides, collected after COVID-19 vaccination. This TCR was sampled from a human donor who received a COVID-19 vaccine. Some clones in this sample may be carry-over from other donors' samples. The CDR3 DNA sequence: TGCGCCAGCAGCTTGCCCGAGCAGGAGACCCAGTACTTC. As protein: CASSLPEQETQYF.